The present TCR beta chain was sequenced within a study of T cell changes during pregnancy in multiple sclerosis. Germline lookup yields CDR1 MNHEY and CDR2 SMNVEV (reference sequence). V shed 3 bases, J shed 7 bases, and the junction held 10 bases outside the gene matches. The CDR3 has 15 amino acids. Sequencing was performed with immunoSEQ multiplex PCR; in TCRdb, only in-frame clones are kept and a portion is missing. Counted here are tens of thousands of clones, approximately 86% occurring once; the ten biggest clones make up more than 1.5%. The J gene is TRBJ2-7, the V gene TRBV27; 9 nucleotides agree with TRBD2. Sequenced here: peripheral blood, sampled in the first trimester of pregnancy. The source of this sequence is a female donor with multiple sclerosis, enrolled in a pregnancy study. CDR3 DNA: TGTGCCAGCAGTTTCCTAGCGGGGATTCTTGAGGAGCAGTACTTC. This gives the protein CASSFLAGILEEQYF.